The T cell receptor beta chain under discussion was sequenced for a study of blood T cell repertoires in COVID-19. About the research overall: The samples span acute and convalescent COVID-19 from the United States, Italy and Spain. T cells, B-cell-depleted T cells, or PBMCs supplied cDNA or gDNA.

Assay used: immunoSEQ multiplex PCR; TCRdb lists only in-frame clones, some missing. The table includes 350,000 to 450,000 clones, approximately 89% detected once. The receptor comes from a woman between 55 and 75 years old with COVID-19, enrolled during active disease. Material for sequencing was peripheral blood.

This chain's CDR3 is CASSKGQGDSQPQHF. DNA of the CDR3: TGTGCCAGCAGTAAAGGACAGGGGGACAGTCAGCCCCAGCATTTT. This chain links TRBV28 with TRBJ1-5; 10 nucleotides line up with TRBD1. Trimming took 5 bases from V and 6 from J; bases not matched to a gene: 7. Germline assignment: CDR1 MDHEN and CDR2 SYDVKM. This CDR3 region has 15 residues. The whole variable domain, remainder taken from reference TRBV28 and TRBJ1-5, is DVKVTQSSRYLVKRTGEKVFLECVQDMDHENMFWYRQDPGLGLRLIYFSYDVKMKEKGDIPEGYSVSREKKERFSLILESASTNQTSMYLCASSKGQGDSQPQHFGDGTRLSIL.